This TCR beta chain derives from a study of blood T cell repertoires in COVID-19 (dated by TCRdb to about 2020). In terms of the full investigation: Collaborator samples came from the United States, Italy and Spain and covered acute and convalescent phases of COVID-19. The material from the prospective study consisted of cDNA or gDNA derived from T cells, B-cell-depleted T cells, or PBMCs. Subjects who had been exposed to COVID-19, were actively infected with it, or had recovered from it provided the deeply sampled blood TCRbeta repertoires that made up the dataset. The repertoires were made available in a free public database intended to serve as a resource for research on the immune response to SARS-CoV-2. The samples were drawn from the first 160 participants of the ongoing ImmuneRACE study and from under 1,500 subjects provided by 6 global collaborators. Sample metadata almost always included a de-identified subject ID, COVID-19 status, age in years and sex. Where available, HLA class I and class II types were obtained from metadata supplied by the sample provider rather than from assay-based typing. Study-wide findings and limitations: The amount of clinical and demographic metadata varied by source and participant and was provided uncurated.

Each collaborating institution followed its own protocols to collect whole blood in K2EDTA tubes. For TCRbeta analysis, collaborators shipped samples in one of three forms: frozen whole blood, isolated PBMCs, or DNA extracted from either of those sample types. The CDR3 holds 12 amino acids from the cysteine to the phenylalanine. Just the 36-base CDR3 DNA is kept, in frame starting at base 1. CDR1 and CDR2 are drawn from the germline V gene (reference sequence): SEHNR, FQNEAQ. V loses 8 bases at its end and J loses 2 bases; junction bases beyond the gene matches: 1. Concerning this clone: Which antigen it targets is not known. Within one base of it there is no much larger clone, and no base qualities were kept.

The immunoSEQ Assay, a bias-controlled multiplex PCR, was used to amplify TCRbeta CDR3 regions from genomic DNA. The original pipeline was this. The number of nucleated cells in each sample was estimated from the amplification of reference gene primers within the assay. To quantify the absolute abundance of each unique TCRbeta CDR3 rearrangement, sequence reads were collapsed and filtered. For each sample, productive Simpson clonality was calculated as the square root of Simpson's diversity index across productive rearrangements. TCRdb's version of the immuneACCESS table is confined to in-frame rearrangements and falls short of the full clone set. An unresolved V gene accounts for under half of the shortfall where checked; the remainder is of unknown origin. V, J and clone size reflect that table, while D and trimming were determined from the DNA. Across this sample there are 18,000 or so clones, with approximately 91% seen only once. The ten biggest clones cover approximately 10% of the sample.

The clonotype comes from a man aged 35 to 55 with active COVID-19. Sequencing was carried out using peripheral blood. The rearranged chain carries TRBV7-9 and TRBJ2-7; 9 bases in the middle match TRBD1. CDR3 region: CASGTGTYEQYF. The DNA reads TGTGCCAGCGGGACAGGGACCTACGAGCAGTACTTC.